Listed here are 14 T cell receptor beta chains from one sample, sequenced in a study of tumour-infiltrating T cells in Burkitt lymphoma. Profiled with immunoSEQ multiplex PCR; TCRdb holds only in-frame clones, not every one. Of about 700 clones in the sample, approximately 95% were seen once. Material: tumor tissue. These receptors came from a human donor with Burkitt lymphoma.

The chain carries TRBV28 and TRBJ1-2; D is undetermined. Deletions cut 4 bases from V and 5 bases from J, with 11 bases between. This CDR3 spans 13 amino acids. CDR1 is MDHEN, CDR2 SYDVKM, per germline. The CDR3, as DNA: TGTGCCAGCAGTTCCTGGGAGGGTTATGGCTACACCTTC. Its protein is CASSSWEGYGYTF.

V and J are TRBV19 and TRBJ2-2; the D is unclear. The CDR3 loop spans 16 amino acids. Per the germline V gene, CDR1 is LNHDA and CDR2 is SQIVND (reference sequence). V was shortened by 3 bases and J by 2 bases, with 13 bases between the two germline ends. The CDR3 bases are TGTGCCAGTAGTATTAAGCTCGGTTTTAACACCGGGGAGCTGTTTTTT. Its translation is CASSIKLGFNTGELFF.

V gene TRBV7-8 combines with J gene TRBJ1-2; no clear D. The germline V gene has CDR1 SGHVS and CDR2 FQNEAQ. The CDR3 totals 12 residues. Deletions cut 8 bases from V and 6 bases from J, with 13 bases between. CDR3: CASSSIMDGYTF. The CDR3, as DNA: TGTGCCAGCTCATCTATAATGGATGGCTACACCTTC.

J is TRBJ2-3 and V is TRBV19, with 7 bases matching TRBD1. Germline CDR1 and CDR2: LNHDA and SQIVND (reference sequence). The trim removed 3 bases at V and 7 bases at J, leaving 10 bases unmatched. This CDR3 contains 15 residues. The CDR3 loop is CASSIEFRGMNTQYF. The CDR3 bases are TGTGCCAGTAGTATTGAATTCAGGGGGATGAATACGCAGTATTTT.

The V call is TRBV18, the J call TRBJ2-3, with D unclear. The CDR3 is 15 residues long. V was cut by 0 bases and J by 0 bases, with 7 bases left in between. Germline loops: CDR1 KGHSH, CDR2 LQKENI. CDR3 residues: CASSPPCASTDTQYF. CDR3 sequence (DNA): TGTGCCAGCTCACCACCGTGCGCCAGCACAGATACGCAGTATTTT.

The rearrangement uses TRBV5-4 and TRBJ1-3, with 7 bases matching TRBD1. The CDR3 consists of 15 residues. CDR1 and CDR2 from the germline V gene are SGHNT and YYREEE (reference sequence). The V gene end was trimmed by 4 bases and the J gene end by 2 bases; junction bases not matched to a gene: 6. This CDR3 is CASSPDRTPGNTIYF. CDR3 sequence (DNA): TGTGCCAGCAGCCCGGACAGGACGCCTGGAAACACCATATATTTT.

The chain links TRBV7-4 to TRBJ2-6; D ambiguous. The CDR3 totals 14 residues. With 4 bases removed from V and 5 bases from J, the gap between germline ends came to 9 bases. Germline V CDR1 and CDR2: SGHVT, SQSDAQ. CDR3 amino acids: CASSSQSRANVLTF. CDR3 DNA: TGTGCCAGCAGCTCACAAAGTCGGGCCAACGTCCTGACTTTC.

The chain joins TRBV11-2 to TRBJ1-2; no firm D call. Germline V gene data show CDR1 as SGHAT and CDR2 as FQNNGV. The CDR3 is 15 residues long. Trimming left V 5 bases short and J 7 bases short, with 20 bases between. The CDR3 reads CASSLIGYSVGGYTF. The CDR3, as DNA: TGTGCCAGCAGCCTCATTGGGTACTCCGTAGGTGGCTACACCTTC.

This clone has only a few counts. The chain carries TRBV7-9 and TRBJ2-5; D is perhaps TRBD2 (6 bases). Germline V gene data show CDR1 as SEHNR and CDR2 as FQNEAQ (reference sequence). This CDR3 region has 16 residues. Trimming removed 5 bases from V and 1 base from J, with 17 bases in between. In DNA form, the CDR3 reads TGTGCCAGCAGCCGGAGGGTTGAGAGGAGCCAAGAGACCCAGTACTTC. As protein: CASSRRVERSQETQYF. Based on the CDR3 plus reference TRBV7-9 and TRBJ2-5, the full variable domain is DTGVSQNPRHKITKRGQNVTFRCDPISEHNRLYWYRQTLGQGPEFLTYFQNEAQLEKSRLLSDRFSAERPKGSFSTLEIQRTEQGDSAMYLCASSRRVERSQETQYFGPGTRLLVL.

The V and J genes are TRBV4-2 and TRBJ2-3, with 9 bases identical to TRBD2. Germline values: CDR1 LGHNA, CDR2 YNFKEQ. The CDR3 spans 16 residues. The junction had 7 bases not matched to a gene; V was cut back by 1 base and J by 5 bases. The CDR3 region is CASSQGLADSGDTQYF. In nucleotides, the CDR3 is TGTGCCAGCAGCCAAGGACTAGCGGATTCTGGAGATACGCAGTATTTT.

The chain has TRBV30 and TRBJ2-5; the D gene is possibly TRBD2 (5 bases). V lost 5 bases and J 4 bases, leaving 17 bases between the germline ends. CDR3 length: 14 residues. Looked up from germline, CDR1 is GTSNPN and CDR2 is SVGIG (reference sequence). Here the CDR3 reads CAWRPGGGVETQYF. The CDR3 region has the DNA TGTGCCTGGCGCCCCGGCGGAGGTGTAGAGACCCAGTACTTC.

The V and J genes are TRBV5-6 and TRBJ2-7; D might be TRBD1 or TRBD2, each matching 5 bases. V was pared by 4 bases and J by 3 bases, with 26 bases between. The CDR3 has 18 residues. Per the germline V gene, CDR1 is SGHDT and CDR2 is YYEEEE. CDR3 protein: CASSLRIYPRQTNYEQYV. The DNA of the CDR3 is TGTGCCAGCAGCCTACGTATATATCCCCGACAGACTAACTACGAGCAGTACGTC.

The sample holds one count of this clone. The genes are TRBV7-8 and TRBJ1-2; 11 nucleotides match TRBD1. The CDR3 has 15 residues. Germline values: CDR1 SGHVS, CDR2 FQNEAQ. Trimming at V came to 2 bases and at J to 7 bases, leaving 6 bases not matched to a gene. The CDR3 spells CASSLLGQGVSGYTF. CDR3 sequence (DNA): TGTGCCAGCAGCTTATTGGGACAGGGGGTCTCTGGCTACACCTTC.

The V gene is TRBV30, the J gene TRBJ2-1; D unresolved. Per the germline V gene, CDR1 is GTSNPN and CDR2 is SVGIG (reference sequence). The V gene lost 0 bases and the J gene lost 9 bases, with 12 bases spanning the gap. The CDR3 runs 13 residues. CDR3 coding DNA: TGTGCCTGGAGTGTATCGCTCCGAAGTGAGCAGTTCTTC. Residues: CAWSVSLRSEQFF.